The present T cell receptor beta chain was sequenced within a study of vaccination and CD4 T cells after COVID-19. By sample fraction, this clonotype is medium-sized. Its matching antigen is unknown. CDR1 LNHDA and CDR2 SQIVND come from the germline V gene (reference sequence). Trimming removed 6 bases from V and 0 bases from J, with 9 bases in between. CDR3 size: 14 residues. Treatment in this sample: approximately 9-day PBMC culture with coronavirus spike peptide pools or control peptides (ViraFEST assay). An Oncomine TCR Beta short-read assay was used to sequence the DNA from cultured CD4+ T cells. TCRdb redid the calling of the PCR reads with MiXCR, one entry per CDR3 protein. The sample has some 8,000 distinct CDR3 sequences, nearly 20% seen once.

The chain carries TRBV19 and TRBJ1-5; unclear D gene. Sequences were derived from CD4+ T cells from blood, cultured in vitro, sampled after SARS-CoV-2 vaccination. The receptor was isolated from a human donor who had recovered from COVID-19. The CDR3 loop is CASRKGSSNQPQHF. DNA for the CDR3: TGTGCCAGTAGAAAGGGATCTAGCAATCAGCCCCAGCATTTT.